Sequencing of this T cell receptor (beta chain) was carried out in a study of cytomegalovirus exposure and HLA in healthy donors (dated by TCRdb to 2016 to 2017). For the wider study: In an earlier analysis of roughly 500 of the donors, under 300 Gb of sequence data and 120 million or so unique TCR beta sequences from about 180 million T cells were reported. In an earlier analysis of 500 to 650 of the donors, high-throughput TCR beta sequencing was used to judge whether each TCR beta V gene segment behaved as functional or pseudogenic. The number of typed donors differed by locus: about 620-640 for A, B, C, DRB1 and DQB1; some 500 for DQA1; roughly 600 for DPA1; and some 430 for DPB1. In a later analysis, previously published TCR beta repertoires from about 640 donors were re-analyzed and high-resolution HLA genotyping was added so that TCR occurrence patterns could be studied. A later genetic analysis took genome-wide SNP genotypes for about three fifths of the 666 donors and used that subset as a discovery cohort. The study used immunosequencing to profile the T cell repertoires of hundreds of subjects and linked those repertoires to cytomegalovirus serostatus. In the later analysis, no new phenotypic data were used to find candidate immune exposures; instead, reliance was placed on TCR beta sequences and their occurrence across donors. A separate validation cohort of 100 to 150 different subjects was used in addition to the 666-subject first cohort. Donor age, sex, ethnicity and CMV serostatus were compiled alongside the repertoire data. An early release covering roughly 640 HLA-typed donors comprised about 320 gigabases of sequencing data and approximately 80 million unique TCR sequences. Of the 300 to 500 genotyped donors, roughly 76% were placed in the genetic ancestry cluster associated with self-reported Caucasian donors. The study was designed to test whether signatures of past pathogen exposure could be identified by cataloging public T cell receptors. Both class I and class II loci were covered by HLA typing, at four-digit resolution. A handful of DR-DQ haplotypes were handled as single units for association and clustering because linkage in the cohort was strong. All discovery cohort repertoires had been generated on a single sequencing platform. The study combined high-throughput TCR immunosequencing, statistical association of individual TCRs with disease status, and machine learning to predict cytomegalovirus infection status. Across approximately 420 genotyped donors of the cohort, an average of roughly 230,000 unique TCR beta nucleotide sequences per donor were sequenced, and 15% to 20% of those sequences were non-productive.

Points the paper makes about the study in general: A further reported finding was that TCR beta sequences accurately predicted the HLA-A and HLA-B alleles for most subjects in the first cohort. Linkage disequilibrium might explain the correlated functional status among segregating V segments, but an unknown experimental factor could not be ruled out. A later analysis reported that several top co-occurrence clusters appeared linked to parvovirus B19, influenza, CMV and Epstein-Barr virus. In an earlier analysis of fewer than 750 of the donors, most TCR beta V segments were observed in productive rearrangements about 90% or about 30% of the time, broadly matching IMGT annotations. The classifier was reported to diagnose cytomegalovirus status with high specificity and sensitivity in both the original cohort and the validation cohort. A later genetic analysis reported fewer N-insertions in productive TCRs among donors in an Asian-associated ancestry cluster than the roughly 700-donor mean. In a later analysis, the rate of TCR association differed among HLA loci, with DRB1 alleles having the most associated TCRs and HLA-C alleles having the fewest. When HLA alleles, especially DR and DQ, strongly co-occurred, attributing TCR associations to individual alleles was difficult. In a later analysis, HLA-associated TCR beta chains showed more clonal expansion and lower generation probabilities than non-associated chains that were equally common. The only immune exposure information available for the cohort was CMV serostatus. The authors suggested that the approach could potentially be generalized to other disease states and immunological phenotypes. In a later analysis, most CMV-associated TCR beta chains were found to appear HLA-restricted, with HLA associations seemingly driven largely by CMV exposure. Most TCR sequences were observed very rarely across donors, whereas some public TCRs were present in many individuals. Roughly uniform sequencing depth across donors was assumed in presence/absence analyses, although this assumption may not hold. V-gene and J-gene trimming of TCR beta chains was associated with a missense DCLRE1C variant in a later genetic analysis, and the association was replicated in an independent cohort. A total of 164 TCR beta chains were listed by the study as associated with cytomegalovirus. In vitro tests confirmed that a few of the cytomegalovirus-associated TCR beta chains recognize cytomegalovirus antigens. A group of highly shared sequence variants was considered likely to be a technical artifact of the sequencing pipeline. Because HLA typing was missing for some donors at each locus, association tests included only the typed subset. Specific HLA alleles were associated with about 17,000 TCR beta sequences at a false discovery rate of 0.05 in a later analysis. In this cohort, only TCR beta chains were sequenced, and detectable features were limited by the absence of alpha or paired-chain data. The earlier analysis of nearly 600 of the donors excluded approximately 17 rarely observed V segments, including chromosome 9 orphons, because counts were too low.

Libraries were constructed by the immunoSEQ multiplex PCR assay. For the multiplex PCR, a mixture combining 60 forward primers for TCR Vbeta segments and 13 reverse primers for TCR Jbeta segments was used. Amplification of the CDR3 region of rearranged TCR beta genes was performed with a multiplex PCR assay on genomic DNA. The Illumina HiSeq System was used to sequence the amplified TCR beta libraries as 87-base-pair reads. As for how the authors treated the data: In a later analysis, tens of millions of unique TCR beta chains were counted across the 690 or so repertoires, and around 10 million of these chains were shared by at least two donors. Raw reads were error-corrected and collapsed into unique sequences by a nearest-neighbor algorithm in which closely related sequences were merged to remove PCR and sequencing errors. To assign V, D and J gene segments, CDR3 sequences were aligned to IMGT reference sequences. For a sequence to be retained, a match of at least six nucleotides to both a V gene segment and a J gene segment was required. Rearrangements were called productive when the CDR3 lacked stop codons and stayed in frame with V and J; all others were non-productive. Following IMGT convention, CDR3 was defined as the stretch from the second conserved V-encoded cysteine up to the conserved J-encoded phenylalanine. In an earlier analysis of just under 600 of the donors, sequences lacking an unambiguous match to a single V gene segment were excluded. In an earlier analysis of some 590 of the donors, a V segment was called functional when productive rearrangements were above 56.7%, and segregating when the standard deviation between donors exceeded 5%. A statistical classification framework was developed to diagnose cytomegalovirus status using the catalog of TCR beta chain sequences. In a later analysis, V and J genes were assigned by comparing TCR nucleotide sequences against IMGT/GENE-DB human TR gene sequences. In a later analysis, CDR3 sequences and most-parsimonious VDJ recombination scenarios were assigned using the TCRdist pipeline. A later analysis defined each TCR beta chain by its CDR3 amino acid sequence plus V-gene family, and excluded reads lacking a unique V-gene family. In a later analysis, several hundred highly shared, low-generation-probability nucleotide sequences were removed to address suspected cross-contamination and a sequencing artifact. In a later analysis, a clonal expansion index for each public chain was calculated from normalized within-repertoire ranks of inferred template counts. Generation probabilities in a later analysis came from a VDJ recombination model fitted to out-of-frame rearrangements, and those results were checked against IGoR. Hypergeometric tests were used in a later analysis to score TCR-TCR, TCR-HLA and TCR-CMV co-occurrence, with a repertoire-size bias correction applied to the TCR pairs. A later analysis estimated false discovery rates by permuting HLA or CMV assignments 20 times. In a later analysis, co-occurring TCRs were grouped using DBSCAN, with TCRdist sequence similarity added in when clustering inside HLA-allele-positive subsets. Repertoires with fewer than 30,000 or more than 120,000 public chains, plus five repertoires with anomalous nucleotide sharing, were excluded from co-occurrence clustering. The source is immuneACCESS, and TCRdb retained only in-frame sequences with V and J called. Part of the clones is not carried over; for the studies checked, unresolved V genes explain less than half of this, and the remainder is unexplained. V and J calls and clone size are those listed in that table; D and trimming were worked out from the DNA. This sample has about 180,000 clones in its table, and 85% of those were observed once. 1% of the sample comes from the top ten.

The cohort was made up of around 720 healthy bone marrow donors. At the time of sampling, every cohort member was nominally healthy, though immune exposures that went unrecorded were likely present. The donor was CMV seronegative and was included in the group of several hundred seronegative cohort members. Each donor provided a peripheral blood sample, and peripheral blood mononuclear cells were used for TCR beta sequencing. The Qiagen DNeasy Blood Extraction Kit was used to extract genomic DNA from the blood cell samples. A word on this clone: No cognate antigen has been identified for it. No much larger clonotype is one base removed from it; base qualities were not supplied.

The sample was PBMCs. The sequence was collected from a boy aged 2-9 years in good health and CMV-seronegative.

The CDR3 protein: CASSLGGWRTEAFF. The sequenced DNA: TGTGCCAGCAGTTTAGGGGGGTGGAGAACTGAAGCTTTCTTT. The chain employs TRBV28 and TRBJ1-1; tentative D gene TRBD1, with 5 bases matching. V is cut by 2 bases and J by 5 bases, and the space between the germline ends is 12 bases. The CDR3, from cysteine to phenylalanine, totals 14 residues. Only the CDR3 region is kept as DNA, spanning 42 bases read in frame from base 1. CDR1 and CDR2 (MDHEN, SYDVKM) derive from the germline V gene.